Listed here is a single T cell receptor (beta chain). This sample is drawn from a study of regulatory T cells in long-lasting Graves disease. iRepertoire HTBI primers and Arm-PCR of CDR3 regions built TCR beta libraries. Via MiXCR, TCRdb re-called the multiplex PCR reads, giving one row per CDR3 protein. The sample contains roughly 490,000 distinct CDR3 sequences, under 25% of which appear only once. Time point in this sample: persistent/refractory GD, antithyroid drugs over 5 years with positive TRAb. PBMC RNA served as the TCR library source. This CDR3 comprises 16 residues. V was pared by 3 bases and J by 5 bases, with 11 bases of the junction left unmatched. CDR1 is LNHDA and CDR2 is SQIVND in the germline V gene (reference sequence).

The chain couples TRBV19 to TRBJ2-5, with 8 bases matching TRBD1. The sequenced sample was peripheral blood mononuclear cells (PBMCs), obtained when the disease was refractory, from a patient treated with antithyroid drugs. This clonotype was sampled from a female donor with Graves disease. The CDR3 reads CASSIGGRGRLETQYF. The CDR3 DNA reads TGTGCCAGTAGTATCGGAGGCAGGGGGCGATTGGAGACCCAGTACTTC.